Listed here are 20 T cell receptor beta chains from one sample, sequenced in a study of T cell repertoires in cytomegalovirus infection. These TCRs are of unknown antigen specificity. TCRdb re-called the reads with MiXCR, one entry per CDR3 protein. Of approximately 990,000 distinct CDR3 sequences listed, approximately 30% were seen once; the top ten hold around 15%. The material was cultured CD8+ T cells from PBMCs, obtained from culture after CMV antigen stimulation. These receptor sequences come from a human donor in good health (CMV status not recorded). Some clones in this sample may be carry-over from other donors' samples.

V and J are TRBV11-2 and TRBJ2-7; 8 positions agree with TRBD1. The CDR3 contains 14 residues. The germline V gene has CDR1 SGHAT and CDR2 FQNNGV. V gave up 5 bases and J gave up 6 bases; unmatched junction bases: 9. The CDR3 loop reads CASSMTGALVEQYV. The DNA of the CDR3 is TGTGCCAGCAGCATGACAGGGGCTTTAGTCGAGCAGTACGTC.

On this clonotype: This likely comes from a read error, as the CDR3 has no conserved phenylalanine or tryptophan at its end. The chain has TRBV12-3 or TRBV12-4 and TRBJ1-2; 7 nucleotides agree with TRBD1. The CDR3 runs 13 residues. With 6 bases clipped from V and 4 bases from J, the junction kept 5 bases outside the gene matches. CDR3 bases: TGTGCCAGCAGCGTGACAGGGCGCTATGGCTACACCCTC. Translated: CASSVTGRYGYTL.

This clonotype was detected a few times. The chain joins TRBV5-5 to TRBJ2-7; 7 nucleotides align to TRBD1. The CDR3 spans 15 residues. V lost 4 bases to trimming and J lost 4 bases; unmatched junction nucleotides: 11. Germline CDR1 SGHKS, CDR2 YYEKEE (reference sequence). This CDR3 reads CASSSSPGTDYEQYV. The CDR3 DNA sequence: TGTGCCAGCAGCAGTTCTCCCGGGACAGATTACGAGCAGTACGTC.

The chain combines TRBV11-2 with TRBJ1-2; D is unresolved. CDR1 is SGHAT, CDR2 FQNNGV, per germline. Trimming left V 1 base short and J 5 bases short, with 17 bases between. The CDR3 consists of 16 residues. CDR3 DNA sequence: TGTGCCAGCAGCTTAGTTAGCCTGCAAGATGGGTATGGCTACACCTTC. It encodes CASSLVSLQDGYGYTF.

V usage is TRBV6-5 and J usage is TRBJ2-3; a possible D gene is TRBD2 (5 bases). There are 13 residues in the CDR3. Germline loops: CDR1 MNHEY, CDR2 SVGAGI. V shed 6 bases and J shed 3 bases, with 10 bases lying between them. CDR3 residues: CASRRGWTDTQYF. CDR3 DNA: TGTGCCAGCAGACGGGGTTGGACAGATACGCAGTATTTT.

This sequence joins TRBV6-5 and TRBJ2-6; a weak D match, TRBD1 (6 bases). Trimming stripped 6 bases from V and 4 bases from J, with 13 bases between. The germline CDR1 and CDR2 sequences are MNHEY and SVGAGI. The CDR3 covers 15 residues. The CDR3 reads CASSVTGTGANVLTF. The CDR3 bases are TGTGCCAGCAGCGTAACAGGGACCGGGGCCAACGTCCTGACTTTC.

This clonotype was seen many times. The J gene is TRBJ2-1, the V gene TRBV7-8; D is undetermined. V gave up 3 bases and J gave up 2 bases, with 11 bases separating them. From germline, CDR1 is SGHVS and CDR2 FQNEAQ. CDR3 length equals 15 residues. The CDR3 sequence is CASSFGLPTYNEQFF. The DNA of the CDR3 is TGTGCCAGCAGCTTCGGGCTACCCACCTACAATGAGCAGTTCTTC.

On this clonotype itself: This may be a read error: a much more frequent sequence differs by one nucleotide. The rearrangement joins TRBV7-2 to TRBJ1-5; D is perhaps TRBD1 or TRBD2 (6 bases each). The better agreement between TRBJ2-3 and the DNA end casts doubt on the J call. The CDR3 spans 15 residues. Germline CDR1 and CDR2: SGHTA and FQGNSA. CDR3 residues: CASSLGSGANQPQYF. CDR3 bases: TGTGCCAGCAGCTTAGGTTCGGGGGCGAATCAGCCCCAGTATTTT.

This chain uses TRBV10-2 with TRBJ2-7; 8 bases match TRBD1. The CDR3 runs to 17 residues. Looked up from germline, CDR1 is WSHSY and CDR2 is SAAADI. The junction had 13 bases not matched to a gene; V was cut back by 5 bases and J by 1 base. The CDR3 DNA follows: TGCGCCAGCAGTTGGGACAGGAAGGGCTACGGGTCCTACGAGCAGTACTTC. Amino acid sequence: CASSWDRKGYGSYEQYF.

This clonotype has only a few counts. This chain uses TRBV6-5 with TRBJ2-7, with 10 bases that match TRBD1. Trimming cost V 6 bases and J 3 bases; bases outside gene matches: 8. There are 15 residues in the CDR3. CDR1 is MNHEY, CDR2 SVGAGI, per germline. CDR3 coding DNA: TGTGCCAGCAGCCGGGGACAGGGGTTTCACTACGAGCAGTACGTC. Protein sequence: CASSRGQGFHYEQYV.

The rearrangement links TRBV4-3 to TRBJ1-1; 10 nucleotides match TRBD1. Unmatched junction bases numbered 7, after V lost 5 bases and J lost 4 bases. The CDR3 is made up of 15 amino acids. Germline CDR1 and CDR2: LGHNA and YSLEER. Here the CDR3 reads CASSSGQGIVTEAFF. The CDR3 DNA reads as TGCGCCAGCAGCTCGGGACAGGGGATTGTCACTGAAGCTTTCTTT.

This clonotype was seen only a few times. This chain connects TRBV7-9 to TRBJ1-4; no definite D call. The CDR3 is made up of 15 amino acids. Germline V lookup: CDR1 SEHNR, CDR2 FQNEAQ (reference sequence). Trimming took off 5 bases at V and 6 bases at J, with 16 bases between the two ends. CDR3 coding DNA: TGTGCCAGCAGCCCTGGGCAGGCCTCTGATGAAAAACTGTTTTTT. Translation: CASSPGQASDEKLFF.

V gene TRBV7-6 combines with J gene TRBJ2-7; D is perhaps TRBD2 (7 bases). The V and J ends lost 3 bases and 4 bases respectively, with 13 bases between them. Germline V gene lookup returns CDR1 SGHVS and CDR2 FNYEAQ. The CDR3 is 14 residues long. CDR3 in DNA: TGTGCCAGCAGCTTGGGGGGGCATGGGTACGAGCAGTACTTC. It codes for CASSLGGHGYEQYF.

The chain has TRBV4-3 and TRBJ1-1, with D unclear. The CDR3 covers 15 residues. The ends were cut back, 0 bases at V and 0 bases at J, with 8 bases in the middle. The germline V gene has CDR1 LGHNA and CDR2 YSLEER. The CDR3 bases are TGCGCCAGCAGCCAAGAAGGGCAGCTGAACACTGAAGCTTTCTTT. It translates to CASSQEGQLNTEAFF.

In this sample, this clonotype turned up many times. This sequence joins TRBV7-2 and TRBJ1-1; D is unclear. Trimming took 1 base from V and 6 from J, leaving 18 bases between them. This CDR3 contains 16 residues. The germline CDR1 and CDR2 sequences are SGHTA and FQGNSA. The CDR3 nucleotides read TGTGCCAGCAGCTTAGAGGCCCGAATGGTAATCCCTGAAGCTTTCTTT. This translates into CASSLEARMVIPEAFF.

The chain links TRBV27 to TRBJ2-2; D gene uncertain. Looked up from germline, CDR1 is MNHEY and CDR2 is SMNVEV (reference sequence). The CDR3 spans 14 residues. V lost 4 bases, J lost 2 bases, and 8 bases lay in between. CDR3: CASSSSSNTGELFF. DNA of the CDR3: TGTGCCAGCAGTTCATCCAGTAACACCGGGGAGCTGTTTTTT.

The CDR3, as DNA: TGTGCCAACGGCCAGGGGGACTTCACTGAAGCTTTCTTT. Residues: CANGQGDFTEAFF. V is TRBV6-1 and J is TRBJ1-1; 7 nucleotides match TRBD1. J lost 4 bases, V lost 10 bases, and 9 bases had no gene match. Germline CDR1 is MNHNS and CDR2 is SASEGT. This CDR3 region has 13 residues.

The rearrangement links TRBV4-1 to TRBJ1-1; D uncertain. Per germline, CDR1 MGHRA and CDR2 YSYEKL. This CDR3 spans 16 amino acids. V was trimmed by 5 bases and J by 1 base, leaving 17 bases between them. The CDR3 DNA reads as TGCGCCAGCAGCTTGCGGACCGATTTCGAGAACACTGAAGCTTTCTTT. Translation gives CASSLRTDFENTEAFF.

This clonotype occurred once. This chain joins TRBV20-1 and TRBJ2-3; D is possibly TRBD1 or TRBD2 (5 bases each). The CDR3 sequence is 14 residues long. The germline gives CDR1 DFQATT, CDR2 SNEGSKA (reference sequence). The ends were cut back, 2 bases at V and 6 bases at J, with 15 bases in the middle. CDR3 in amino acids: CSARLGVPHDTQYF. The CDR3 DNA is TGCAGTGCTAGATTGGGGGTACCACATGATACGCAGTATTTT.

This clonotype was found a few times. This chain's CDR3 is CASSQELILGTGTYNEQFF. The CDR3 DNA sequence: TGCGCCAGCAGCCAAGAACTAATCCTCGGGACCGGGACCTACAATGAGCAGTTCTTC. This chain links TRBV4-1 with TRBJ2-1; D is possibly TRBD1 or TRBD2 (5 bases each). CDR3 length equals 19 residues. Trimming shortened V by 0 bases and J by 2 bases, and 20 bases separated the two germline ends. Germline loops: CDR1 MGHRA, CDR2 YSYEKL.